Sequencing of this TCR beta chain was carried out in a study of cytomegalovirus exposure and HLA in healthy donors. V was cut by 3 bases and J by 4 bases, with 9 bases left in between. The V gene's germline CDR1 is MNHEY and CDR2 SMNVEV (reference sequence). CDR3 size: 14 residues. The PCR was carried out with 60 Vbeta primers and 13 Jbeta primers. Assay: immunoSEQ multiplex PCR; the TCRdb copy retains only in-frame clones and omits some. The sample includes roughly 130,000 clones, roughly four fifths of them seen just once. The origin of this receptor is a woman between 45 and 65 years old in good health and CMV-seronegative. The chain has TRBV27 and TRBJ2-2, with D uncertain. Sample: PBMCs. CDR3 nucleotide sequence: TGTGCCAGCAGTTTTGGGCAGACCACCGGGGAGCTGTTTTTT. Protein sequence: CASSFGQTTGELFF.